These 9 T cell receptor beta chains were all obtained from the same sample, sequenced in a study of T cells after yellow fever vaccination. TCRdb passed the 5' RACE reads through MiXCR, listing each CDR3 protein once. The sample lists 100,000 to 150,000 distinct CDR3 sequences, roughly 15% occurring once. Material: CD8+ T cells sorted from PBMCs, obtained 5 days after the yellow fever booster vaccination. These receptors came from a man younger than 35 who received the YFV17D yellow fever vaccine.

This clonotype was picked up a small number of times. The chain carries TRBV5-1 and TRBJ2-5, with D perhaps matching TRBD1 or TRBD2 (5 bases each). The CDR3 extends over 15 amino acids. The V gene's germline CDR1 is SGHRS and CDR2 YFSETQ. Trimming took off 1 base at V and 2 bases at J, with 12 bases between the two ends. The CDR3 sequence is CASSLSERGQETQYF. In DNA, the CDR3 is TGCGCCAGCAGCTTGTCTGAGAGGGGACAAGAGACCCAGTACTTC.

This clonotype was seen a handful of times. CDR3 residues: CASSLAARYNEQFF. CDR3 nucleotides: TGTGCCAGCAGCTTAGCGGCCAGATACAATGAGCAGTTCTTC. The chain employs TRBV11-2 and TRBJ2-1; D gene ambiguous. There are 14 residues in the CDR3. V dropped 1 base and J dropped 4 bases, with 8 bases sitting between them. Germline loops: CDR1 SGHAT, CDR2 FQNNGV.

The V and J genes are TRBV7-9 and TRBJ2-3; possibly TRBD2 for D (6 bases). The CDR3 loop spans 16 amino acids. V was pared by 5 bases and J by 6 bases, with 21 bases between. The germline gives CDR1 SEHNR, CDR2 FQNEAQ (reference sequence). The chain's CDR3 is CASSHARVGTSDTQYF. CDR3 nucleotides: TGTGCCAGCAGCCATGCCCGAGTAGGGACTTCCGATACGCAGTATTTT. Looking up the rest from reference TRBV7-9 and TRBJ2-3 gives the full variable domain: DTGVSQNPRHKITKRGQNVTFRCDPISEHNRLYWYRQTLGQGPEFLTYFQNEAQLEKSRLLSDRFSAERPKGSFSTLEIQRTEQGDSAMYLCASSHARVGTSDTQYFGPGTRLTVL.

This sequence joins TRBV11-2 and TRBJ2-1; the match to TRBD2 covers 11 bases. The V segment lost 5 bases and the J segment 6 bases; nucleotides outside the gene matches: 0. The CDR3 length is 13 residues. Germline V CDR1 and CDR2: SGHAT, FQNNGV. For the CDR3, the DNA is TGTGCCAGCAGCGGGACTAGCGGCAATGAGCAGTTCTTC. Amino acid sequence: CASSGTSGNEQFF. Full variable domain (missing parts from reference TRBV11-2 and TRBJ2-1): EAGVAQSPRYKIIEKRQSVAFWCNPISGHATLYWYQQILGQGPKLLIQFQNNGVVDDSQLPKDRFSAERLKGVDSTLKIQPAKLEDSAVYLCASSGTSGNEQFFGPGTRLTVL.

This clonotype has more than one count but fewer than ten. The chain carries TRBV12-3 or TRBV12-4 and TRBJ2-5; 8 bases agree with TRBD1. The CDR3 sequence is 16 residues long. Trimming took 6 bases from V and 4 from J; bases not matched to a gene: 13. The CDR3 nucleotides read TGTGCCAGCAGCTCTGGACAGGGTAAAGGAGGAGAGACCCAGTACTTC. The encoded protein is CASSSGQGKGGETQYF.

This clonotype was counted between two and nine times. This rearrangement joins TRBV7-3 to TRBJ2-1, with a possible D match to TRBD2 (6 bases). There are 13 residues in the CDR3. Trimming left V 5 bases short and J 7 bases short, with 12 bases between. Germline CDR1 reads SGHTA; CDR2 reads FQGTGA. Here the CDR3 reads CASSPAGPNEQFF. The CDR3 region has the DNA TGTGCCAGCAGCCCCGCGGGGCCGAATGAGCAGTTCTTC.

This clonotype was counted only a few times. J is TRBJ1-1 and V is TRBV7-9; D gene uncertain. With 1 base removed from V and 8 bases from J, the gap between germline ends came to 11 bases. The CDR3 is 13 residues long. The V gene's germline CDR1 is SEHNR and CDR2 FQNEAQ (reference sequence). CDR3 DNA: TGTGCCAGCAGCTTAGGACTCCAGCGGGAAGCTTTCTTT. It codes for CASSLGLQREAFF.

This clonotype was counted between two and nine times. This chain uses TRBV4-1 with TRBJ1-1; perhaps TRBD1 as D (5 bases). This CDR3 is 16 amino acids long. CDR1 MGHRA and CDR2 YSYEKL come from the germline V gene. Trimming shortened V by 0 bases and J by 2 bases, and 13 bases separated the two germline ends. The CDR3 DNA follows: TGCGCCAGCAGCCAAGATTGGGGGGAGGAAAACACTGAAGCTTTCTTT. Protein sequence: CASSQDWGEENTEAFF.

This clonotype has at least ten counts. The rearrangement joins TRBV11-1 to TRBJ2-7; D gene uncertain. V was shortened by 10 bases and J by 0 bases, with 10 bases between the two germline ends. CDR1 SGHAT and CDR2 FQDESV come from the germline V gene (reference sequence). There are 12 residues in the CDR3. CDR3 loop: CATSSVSYEQYF. CDR3 nucleotides: TGTGCCACTTCGAGTGTCTCCTACGAGCAGTACTTC.